This T cell receptor beta chain was sequenced in a study of blood T cell repertoires in COVID-19. Overall study context: Acute-phase and convalescent COVID-19 samples originated in the United States, Italy and Spain. T cells, B-cell-depleted T cells, or PBMCs provided the cDNA or gDNA that served as material.

As processed by the authors: Using reference gene primer amplification, nucleated cell counts were estimated. The method was immunoSEQ multiplex PCR; TCRdb's version includes in-frame clones alone and lacks a portion of them. That table gives V, J and clone size, and the DNA gave D and trimming. The sample shows about 200,000 clones, around 80% of them seen only once. CDR3 length equals 15 residues. The V end lost 9 bases, the J end lost 1 base, and 18 bases lay between the germline ends. Germline V gene sequence: CDR1 ENHRY, CDR2 SYGVKD. This clone was detected a few times. The chain joins TRBV10-3 to TRBJ1-1, with D perhaps matching TRBD1 (5 bases). Sequencing was performed on peripheral blood. This TCR was sampled from a human donor with acute or convalescent COVID-19. The donor label of this sample is uncertain. The CDR3: CAISRQLSENTEAFF. DNA of the CDR3: TGTGCCATTTCGAGACAGTTAAGTGAGAACACTGAAGCTTTCTTT.